These 5 T cell receptor beta chains were sequenced from one sample in a study of regulatory T cells in long-lasting Graves disease. Time point of the sample: persistent/refractory GD, antithyroid drugs over 5 years with positive TRAb. RNA from PBMCs was the source of the TCR library. Relying on iRepertoire HTBI primers and Arm-PCR of CDR3 regions, the team built TCR beta libraries. TCRdb redid the calling of the multiplex PCR reads with MiXCR, one entry per CDR3 protein. Among a few hundred thousand distinct CDR3 sequences listed, roughly a quarter were seen once. The sample in question was peripheral blood mononuclear cells (PBMCs), obtained when the disease was refractory, from a patient treated with antithyroid drugs. The source of these receptors is a female donor with Graves disease.

This chain links TRBV10-3 with TRBJ2-7, with 8 positions matching TRBD1. V was pared by 3 bases and J by 4 bases, with 5 bases of the junction left unmatched. Germline values: CDR1 ENHRY, CDR2 SYGVKD. The CDR3 is made up of 14 amino acids. The CDR3 sequence is CAISDRTGRYEQYF. CDR3 coding DNA: TGTGCCATCAGTGACAGGACAGGGAGATACGAGCAGTACTTC.

The rearrangement links TRBV4-1 to TRBJ2-7; D call uncertain. Germline-derived CDR1 and CDR2 are MGHRA and YSYEKL. CDR3 length equals 15 residues. The V end lost 3 bases, the J end lost 0 bases, and 12 bases lay between the germline ends. CDR3 bases: TGCGCCAGCAGCCATGGGGTAAGCCTCTCCTACGAGCAGTACTTC. It codes for CASSHGVSLSYEQYF.

Worth noting for this clonotype: The likely explanation is a read error, given a far larger clone one base away. This chain links TRBV6-5 with TRBJ1-2; D is uncertain. This CDR3 has 13 residues. Trimming left V 2 bases short and J 1 base short, with 5 bases between. Germline values: CDR1 MNHEY, CDR2 SVGAGI. The CDR3 sequence: CASSYGVNYGYTF. The DNA for the CDR3 is TGTGCCAGCAGTTACGGGGTTAACTATGGCTACACCTTC.

This chain links TRBV6-2 or TRBV6-3 with TRBJ2-7; D call uncertain. V was trimmed by 4 bases and J by 5 bases, leaving 6 bases between them. This CDR3 region has 11 residues. CDR1 MNHEY and CDR2 SVGEGT come from the germline V gene. The CDR3 DNA sequence: TGTGCCAGCAGTTTGAAGAACGAGCAGTACTTC. Amino acids: CASSLKNEQYF.

The chain carries TRBV5-1 and TRBJ1-1, with D possibly matching TRBD1 (5 bases). In germline, CDR1 is SGHRS, CDR2 YFSETQ. CDR3 length: 13 amino acids. V was pared by 0 bases and J by 7 bases, with 10 bases between. CDR3 sequence: CASSLAGDLEAFF. As DNA, the CDR3 is TGCGCCAGCAGCTTGGCCGGGGACCTTGAAGCTTTCTTT. The whole variable domain, remainder taken from reference TRBV5-1 and TRBJ1-1, is KAGVTQTPRYLIKTRGQQVTLSCSPISGHRSVSWYQQTPGQGLQFLFEYFSETQRNKGNFPGRFSGRQFSNSRSEMNVSTLELGDSALYLCASSLAGDLEAFFGQGTRLTVV.